This TCR beta chain was identified in a study of T cell repertoires in cytomegalovirus infection. TCRdb reprocessed the reads via MiXCR and lists one record per CDR3 protein. The sample lists roughly 230,000 distinct CDR3 sequences, about a sixth occurring once. Findings of the study overall: Clonotype analysis showed dominance of the ex vivo response by HLA-C-restricted CMV-specific TCR beta clonotypes. Cumulative frequency of public TCR beta families picked out carriers of CMV plus the relevant HLA.

V was pared by 10 bases and J by 8 bases, with 12 bases of the junction left unmatched. There are 14 residues in the CDR3. Germline V gene lookup returns CDR1 MDHEN and CDR2 SYDVKM. This clonotype was counted between two and nine times. No antigen is known for it. The sample was CD8+ T cells from PBMCs. The chain employs TRBV28 and TRBJ2-4, with 9 nucleotides matching TRBD1. This receptor was taken from a human donor in good health (CMV status not recorded). Some clones in this sample may be carry-over from other donors' samples. The CDR3 nucleotides read TGTGCCACACACAGGACAGGGGACCCTCACATTCAGTACTTC. Amino acid sequence: CATHRTGDPHIQYF.